Below are 29 T cell receptor beta chains sequenced from a single sample in a study of vaccination and CD4 T cells after COVID-19. Their antigen targets remain unknown. Cultured CD4+ T cell DNA underwent sequencing with the Oncomine TCR Beta short-read assay. Using the QIAamp micro DNA kit, genomic DNA was extracted from the CD4+ T cells that had been cultured. One entry per CDR3 protein results from TCRdb running MiXCR on the PCR reads. The table includes some 10,000 distinct CDR3 sequences, roughly 28% detected once. The treatment is: approximately 10-day PBMC culture with coronavirus spike peptide pools or control peptides (ViraFEST assay). According to the study, CD4+ T cells from the unexposed donor were gathered ahead of the COVID-19 pandemic (2011-2018). The sequenced sample consisted of CD4+ T cells from blood, cultured in vitro. These receptors were obtained from a human donor in good health.

The chain recombines TRBV27 with TRBJ2-3; possible D gene TRBD1, 6 bases. With 6 bases removed from V and 5 bases from J, the gap between germline ends came to 12 bases. CDR1 is MNHEY and CDR2 is SMNVEV in the germline V gene (reference sequence). The CDR3 is made up of 13 amino acids. The CDR3 DNA reads TGTGCCAGCAGCCCCCGGGACAAAGATACGCAGTATTTT. It encodes CASSPRDKDTQYF.

A word on this clonotype: The DNA is left out, because the CDR3 cannot be placed on it with certainty; the CDR3 is given as TCRdb lists it. The chain couples TRBV7-5 to TRBJ1-6; TRBD1, the table's D call, was not compared with the DNA. TRBV7-5 is assigned pseudogene status. Including both end residues, the CDR3 is 23 amino acids long. The CDR3 loop reads CISVPEASLRRTALPRHNSPLHF.

V is TRBV7-6 and J is TRBJ2-1; TRBD1 agrees at 8 bases. Germline V gene sequence: CDR1 SGHVS, CDR2 FNYEAQ. This CDR3 region has 16 residues. Losses at the gene ends were 5 bases for V and 4 bases for J; bases not matched to a gene: 10. CDR3 nucleotide sequence: TGTGCCAGCAGCCACACAGGGGGATCAATGTACAATGAGCAGTTCTTC. This translates into CASSHTGGSMYNEQFF.

This clonotype was seen a single time. The rearrangement joins TRBV19 to TRBJ2-3, with D perhaps matching TRBD1 (6 bases). The CDR3 spans 15 residues. V lost 6 bases and J lost 3, with 16 bases in between. Germline V lookup: CDR1 LNHDA, CDR2 SQIVND (reference sequence). DNA of the CDR3: TGTGCCAGTAGCCGAGGCACAGGGATGACAGATACGCAGTATTTT. Encoded protein: CASSRGTGMTDTQYF.

The rearrangement links TRBV7-8 to TRBJ2-3; D is unclear. Germline assignment: CDR1 SGHVS and CDR2 FQNEAQ. The germline V and J ends were trimmed by 3 bases and 0 bases, with 4 bases remaining between them. The CDR3 extends over 13 amino acids. CDR3 sequence reads: CASSLASTDTQYF. Here the CDR3 DNA reads TGTGCCAGCAGCTTGGCGAGCACAGATACGCAGTATTTT.

This clonotype came up a few times. The chain has TRBV7-2 and TRBJ2-2; 8 bases fit TRBD2. Losses at the gene ends were 5 bases for V and 8 bases for J; bases not matched to a gene: 7. The CDR3 runs to 14 residues. Germline lookup yields CDR1 SGHTA and CDR2 FQGNSA. The CDR3 DNA sequence: TGTGCCAGCAGCGCAGGGACTAGAGTTGGGGAGCTGTTTTTT. Protein product: CASSAGTRVGELFF.

This clonotype turned up a few times. This chain connects TRBV27 to TRBJ1-1; D remains unclear. Germline V gives CDR1 MNHEY, CDR2 SMNVEV (reference sequence). The V and J ends lost 4 bases and 1 base respectively, with 13 bases between them. The CDR3 extends over 15 amino acids. CDR3 protein: CASSSTWVRNTEAFF. DNA for the CDR3: TGTGCCAGCAGTTCGACTTGGGTCCGGAACACTGAAGCTTTCTTT.

The rearrangement uses TRBV4-3 and TRBJ1-6, with no clear D. Germline V gene lookup returns CDR1 LGHNA and CDR2 YSLEER. The CDR3 totals 14 residues. Trimming left V 0 bases short and J 8 bases short, with 8 bases between. CDR3 DNA: TGCGCCAGCAGCCAAGAATGGAGAGATTCACCCCTCCACTTT. Residues: CASSQEWRDSPLHF.

This CDR3 reads CASSLGQGTRTDTQYF. As DNA, the CDR3 is TGTGCCAGCAGCTTGGGACAGGGGACGAGGACAGATACGCAGTATTTT. The chain links TRBV7-8 to TRBJ2-3; TRBD1 matches 10 bases. V gave up 3 bases and J gave up 3 bases; unmatched junction bases: 6. The germline gives CDR1 SGHVS, CDR2 FQNEAQ. The CDR3 runs 16 residues.

This clonotype was detected only a few times. The rearrangement uses TRBV7-9 and TRBJ2-7, with 11 nucleotides matching TRBD2. The CDR3 is 20 amino acids. The germline gives CDR1 SEHNR, CDR2 FQNEAQ (reference sequence). The V segment lost 5 bases and the J segment 7 bases; nucleotides outside the gene matches: 25. The CDR3 DNA is TGTGCCAGCAGCCTATACCCGGACAGGGGATTACTAGCGGGAGAAGTGGAGCAGTACTTC. This gives the protein CASSLYPDRGLLAGEVEQYF.

The CDR3 spells CSRRGSSYNEQFF. The CDR3 nucleotides are TGCAGCCGGAGGGGGAGCTCCTACAATGAGCAGTTCTTC. The V call is TRBV20-1, the J call TRBJ2-1; D possibly matches TRBD1 or TRBD2 (6 bases each). The CDR3 loop spans 13 amino acids. Looked up from germline, CDR1 is DFQATT and CDR2 is SNEGSKA (reference sequence).

This chain joins TRBV7-2 and TRBJ2-1; D may correspond to TRBD1 or TRBD2 (5 bases each). Trimming shortened V by 4 bases and J by 4 bases, and 14 bases separated the two germline ends. There are 15 residues in the CDR3. In germline, CDR1 is SGHTA, CDR2 FQGNSA. The CDR3 DNA follows: TGTGCCAGCAGCTCCGCGAGGGGTGGGTACAATGAGCAGTTCTTC. This gives the protein CASSSARGGYNEQFF.

This clonotype was detected a few times. The chain employs TRBV4-3 and TRBJ2-2; no definite D call. Germline V gene sequence: CDR1 LGHNA, CDR2 YSLEER. The CDR3 runs to 13 residues. Trimming removed 5 bases at V and 3 bases at J, with 7 bases between. The CDR3 reads CASSAGYTGELFF. CDR3 coding DNA: TGCGCCAGCAGCGCCGGGTACACCGGGGAGCTGTTTTTT.

This clonotype occurred a few times. The chain carries TRBV7-9 and TRBJ2-3; 7 bases map to TRBD2. CDR1 is SEHNR and CDR2 is FQNEAQ in the germline V gene (reference sequence). The CDR3 is 17 residues long. V lost 1 base, J lost 4 bases, and 11 bases stayed unmatched. CDR3: CASSLGSGAGKADTQYF. The CDR3 coding sequence is TGTGCCAGCAGCTTAGGATCGGGAGCGGGAAAGGCAGATACGCAGTATTTT.

A few counts support this clonotype. V gene TRBV5-1 combines with J gene TRBJ1-2; possibly TRBD1 for D (6 bases). The length of the CDR3 is 14 residues. CDR1 is SGHRS, CDR2 YFSETQ, per germline. V gave up 0 bases and J gave up 4 bases, with 10 bases separating them. This CDR3 reads CASSLVSGAYGYTF. CDR3 in DNA: TGCGCCAGCAGCTTGGTGTCAGGGGCCTATGGCTACACCTTC.

The chain uses TRBV7-2 and TRBJ2-1; D gene ambiguous. Germline V gives CDR1 SGHTA, CDR2 FQGNSA. The CDR3 loop spans 12 amino acids. The ends were cut back, 5 bases at V and 9 bases at J, with 11 bases in the middle. This CDR3 is CASSRGPVEQFF. The CDR3, as DNA: TGTGCCAGCAGCCGTGGGCCTGTTGAGCAGTTCTTC.

Points on this clonotype: Because it lacks the conserved phenylalanine or tryptophan at the end, this CDR3 is likely a read error. The chain uses TRBV19 and TRBJ1-2; D possibly corresponds to TRBD1 (5 bases). The germline CDR1 and CDR2 sequences are LNHDA and SQIVND (reference sequence). V was trimmed by 3 bases and J by 4 bases, leaving 15 bases between them. The CDR3 is made up of 15 amino acids. The CDR3 spells CASSIKRDPLYGYTL. The CDR3 nucleotides are TGTGCCAGTAGTATTAAAAGGGACCCCCTCTATGGCTACACCCTC.

DNA of the CDR3: TGCGCCAGCAGCCAAGAAACAGGGGGAAGATCCTCTGGAAACACCATATATTTT. Protein: CASSQETGGRSSGNTIYF. The chain is built from TRBV4-3 and TRBJ1-3; 8 bases are a match to TRBD1. The CDR3 length is 18 residues. Trimming cost V 0 bases and J 0 bases; bases outside gene matches: 7. Germline V gene data show CDR1 as LGHNA and CDR2 as YSLEER.

The chain combines TRBV6-4 with TRBJ1-5; D remains unclear. Per germline, CDR1 MRHNA and CDR2 SNTAGT. The CDR3 is 15 amino acids. V was pared by 5 bases and J by 7 bases, with 18 bases between. The CDR3 region is CASSQTHNLGQPQHF. DNA of the CDR3: TGTGCCAGCAGTCAGACTCATAATCTGGGCCAGCCCCAGCATTTT.

The rearrangement links TRBV9 to TRBJ2-3; 9 bases agree with TRBD2. The J segment lost 8 bases and the V segment lost 3 bases, leaving 4 bases of the junction unmatched. The germline gives CDR1 SGDLS, CDR2 YYNGEE. The CDR3 runs to 13 residues. This CDR3 is CASSGTSAATQYF. For the CDR3, the DNA is TGTGCCAGCAGCGGGACTAGCGCGGCTACGCAGTATTTT.

The genes are TRBV7-2 and TRBJ1-1; 7 nucleotides match TRBD1. This CDR3 contains 14 residues. Germline-derived CDR1 and CDR2 are SGHTA and FQGNSA. Trimming cost V 4 bases and J 1 base; bases outside gene matches: 3. CDR3 coding DNA: TGTGCCAGCAGCTACGGGACAGCGAACACTGAAGCTTTCTTT. This gives the protein CASSYGTANTEAFF.

The rearrangement links TRBV11-3 to TRBJ2-5, with TRBD2 matching 10 bases. After removal of 2 bases from V and 4 bases from J, the junction contained 4 bases not matched to a gene. Germline V gene sequence: CDR1 SGHNT, CDR2 YENEEA. The CDR3 runs 15 residues. The CDR3 reads CASSLSGRAGETQYF. CDR3 sequence (DNA): TGTGCCAGCAGCTTAAGCGGGAGGGCAGGAGAGACCCAGTACTTC.

V gene TRBV6-5 combines with J gene TRBJ2-7, with TRBD1 as a possible D gene (5 bases). V was trimmed by 2 bases and J by 3 bases, leaving 11 bases between them. From germline, CDR1 is MNHEY and CDR2 SVGAGI. The CDR3 runs 14 residues. CDR3 amino acids: CASSYANRIYEQYF. The CDR3 DNA reads as TGTGCCAGCAGTTACGCGAACAGGATCTACGAGCAGTACTTC.

The rearrangement links TRBV6-2 or TRBV6-3 to TRBJ1-1; no firm D call. This CDR3 region has 12 residues. Germline V gene sequence: CDR1 MNHEY, CDR2 SVGEGT. Between the trimmed V and J ends, which lost 2 bases and 4 bases, there was a span of 5 bases. The CDR3: CASSYRSTEAFF. The CDR3 region has the DNA TGTGCCAGCAGTTACCGAAGCACTGAAGCTTTCTTT.

V is TRBV18 and J is TRBJ1-6; 7 bases are a match to TRBD1. The germline V gene has CDR1 KGHSH and CDR2 LQKENI. The CDR3 is 17 residues long. V was pared by 3 bases and J by 0 bases, with 5 bases of the junction left unmatched. The CDR3 bases are TGTGCCAGCTCACCCTCCGACAGGGCCTCCTATAATTCACCCCTCCACTTT. Its protein product is CASSPSDRASYNSPLHF.

The chain recombines TRBV11-2 with TRBJ2-1; 10 bases match TRBD1. CDR3 length equals 15 residues. V was clipped by 5 bases and J by 7 bases; unmatched bases: 8. CDR1 and CDR2 from the germline V gene are SGHAT and FQNNGV. CDR3 DNA: TGTGCCAGCAGCCCGGGGACAGGGGTGGTAAATGAGCAGTTCTTC. It codes for CASSPGTGVVNEQFF.

The sample holds a few counts of this clonotype. The V and J genes are TRBV20-1 and TRBJ2-6, with D tentatively TRBD2 (6 bases). The germline V and J ends were trimmed by 3 bases and 0 bases, with 12 bases remaining between them. The CDR3 has 16 amino acids. CDR1 DFQATT and CDR2 SNEGSKA come from the germline V gene (reference sequence). In DNA form, the CDR3 reads TGCAGTGCTAGTGGGGGGTCAGCCTCTGGGGCCAACGTCCTGACTTTC. This sequence encodes CSASGGSASGANVLTF.

J is TRBJ1-2 and V is TRBV30; no clear D gene. V was clipped by 2 bases and J by 7 bases, with 11 bases between them. Germline lookup yields CDR1 GTSNPN and CDR2 SVGIG (reference sequence). The CDR3 is 12 residues long. CDR3 sequence (DNA): TGTGCCTGGAGTAGGCAGCCCCGTGGCTACACCTTC. Protein sequence: CAWSRQPRGYTF.

This clonotype came up a few times. The rearrangement joins TRBV20-1 to TRBJ1-6; the D is unclear. The CDR3 runs to 16 residues. CDR1 and CDR2 from the germline V gene are DFQATT and SNEGSKA (reference sequence). Between the trimmed V and J ends, which lost 1 base and 0 bases, there was a span of 10 bases. The CDR3 sequence is CSARAPQSSYNSPLHF. The CDR3 nucleotides read TGCAGTGCTAGAGCCCCCCAGAGCTCCTATAATTCACCCCTCCACTTT.